The 5 T cell receptor beta chains given below trace back to one sample, sequenced in a study of identical twins. TCRdb independently ran MiXCR on the 5' RACE reads; one entry per CDR3 protein. The data contain 450,000 or so distinct CDR3 sequences, about 18% of them singletons. Sequenced: naive T cells sorted from blood. The receptor set was obtained from a man between 45 and 60 years old in good health.

The CDR3, as DNA: TGTGCCAGCAGCTTAGCGGATCGTCCCAGCACAGATACGCAGTATTTT. Translation: CASSLADRPSTDTQYF. V and J are TRBV7-6 and TRBJ2-3, with D hard to call. Germline CDR1 SGHVS, CDR2 FNYEAQ. The CDR3 loop spans 16 amino acids. V gave up 0 bases and J gave up 0 bases, with 10 bases separating them. Full variable domain (outside the CDR3, taken from reference TRBV7-6 and TRBJ2-3): GAGVSQSPRYKVTKRGQDVALRCDPISGHVSLYWYRQALGQGPEFLTYFNYEAQQDKSGLPNDRFSAERPEGSISTLTIQRTEQRDSAMYRCASSLADRPSTDTQYFGPGTRLTVL.

The rearrangement links TRBV29-1 to TRBJ1-4; TRBD1 matches 9 bases. The ends lost 6 bases at V and 4 bases at J; junction bases unmatched: 12. The length of the CDR3 is 16 residues. The germline CDR1 and CDR2 sequences are SQVTM and ANQGSEA. CDR3 sequence: CSVMRTDRGFNEKLFF. In nucleotides, the CDR3 is TGCAGCGTGATGAGAACAGACAGGGGGTTTAATGAAAAACTGTTTTTT.

This clonotype has a handful of counts. The chain combines TRBV4-3 with TRBJ1-6; D gene unclear. CDR1 and CDR2 (germline): LGHNA, YSLEER. V was pared by 0 bases and J by 10 bases, with 10 bases between. The CDR3 contains 14 residues. CDR3 loop: CASSQDWIGSPLHF. Written as DNA, the CDR3 is TGCGCCAGCAGCCAAGACTGGATAGGATCACCCCTCCACTTT.

This chain links TRBV6-1 with TRBJ2-3; D unresolved. Germline V lookup: CDR1 MNHNS, CDR2 SASEGT. Deletions cut 10 bases from V and 1 base from J, with 15 bases between. This CDR3 spans 14 amino acids. The CDR3 region has the DNA TGTGCCAACAGCGCGGCTTGGGGCACAGATACGCAGTATTTT. Encoded protein: CANSAAWGTDTQYF.

The V call is TRBV6-5, the J call TRBJ1-1; 7 nucleotides match TRBD1. The CDR3 contains 15 residues. Germline V gene sequence: CDR1 MNHEY, CDR2 SVGAGI. The ends lost 3 bases at V and 7 bases at J; junction bases unmatched: 11. As DNA, the CDR3 is TGTGCCAGCAGTTATCCGCCGGGACAGCCAAATGAAGCTTTCTTT. It codes for CASSYPPGQPNEAFF.